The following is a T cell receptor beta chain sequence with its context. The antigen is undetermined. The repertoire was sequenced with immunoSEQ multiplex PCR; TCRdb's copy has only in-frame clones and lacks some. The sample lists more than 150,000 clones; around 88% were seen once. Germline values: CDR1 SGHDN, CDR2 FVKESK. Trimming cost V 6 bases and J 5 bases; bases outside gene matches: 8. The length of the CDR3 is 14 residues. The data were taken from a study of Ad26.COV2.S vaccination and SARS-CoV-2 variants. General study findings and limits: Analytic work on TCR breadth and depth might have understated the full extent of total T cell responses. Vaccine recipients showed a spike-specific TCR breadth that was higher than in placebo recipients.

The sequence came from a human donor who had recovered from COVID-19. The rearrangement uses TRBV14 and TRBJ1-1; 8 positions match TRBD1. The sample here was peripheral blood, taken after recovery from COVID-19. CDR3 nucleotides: TGTGCCAGCAGTCGTCAACAGGGGGGAACTGAAGCTTTCTTT. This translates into CASSRQQGGTEAFF.